This T cell receptor beta chain was recorded in a study of blood T cell repertoires in COVID-19 (dated by TCRdb to 2018 to 2021). Concerning the study at large: The collaborator samples originated in the United States, Italy and Spain and spanned the acute and convalescent phases of COVID-19. The material from the prospective study consisted of cDNA or gDNA derived from T cells, B-cell-depleted T cells, or PBMCs. Subjects who had been exposed to COVID-19, were actively infected with it, or had recovered from it provided the deeply sampled blood TCRbeta repertoires that made up the dataset. The repertoires were released in a freely available public database intended as a resource for research on the immune response to SARS-CoV-2. The samples were drawn from two sources: the first 160 participants of the ongoing ImmuneRACE study, and fewer than 1,500 subjects contributed by 6 global collaborators. A de-identified subject ID, COVID-19 status, age in years and sex were almost always included in the sample metadata. HLA class I and class II types, where available, came from metadata supplied by the sample provider rather than from assay-based typing.

V is pared back by 5 bases and J by 8 bases, with 13 bases lying between the germline termini. Looking up the germline V gene yields CDR1 MNHEY and CDR2 SVGAGI. The cysteine opens and the phenylalanine closes a CDR3 of 13 amino acids. Only the CDR3 region is kept as DNA, spanning 39 bases read in frame from base 1. Each collaborating institution followed its own protocols to collect whole blood in K2EDTA tubes. For TCRbeta analysis, collaborators shipped samples in one of three forms: frozen whole blood, isolated PBMCs, or DNA extracted from either of those sample types. As regards this clone: Its antigen remains unidentified. No base qualities exist here, and no much larger clone lies one base off it.

Study-wide findings and limitations: How much clinical and demographic metadata was included differed by source and by participant, and the metadata was provided uncurated.

TCRbeta CDR3 regions were amplified from genomic DNA using the immunoSEQ Assay, a bias-controlled multiplex PCR. Per the source publication's procedure: Nucleated cell counts per sample were estimated from amplification of reference gene primers within the assay. To quantify the absolute abundance of each unique TCRbeta CDR3 rearrangement, sequence reads were collapsed and filtered. For each sample, productive Simpson clonality was calculated as the square root of Simpson's diversity index over productive rearrangements. In its TCRdb copy, this immuneACCESS table keeps in-frame sequences only and misses some clones. Where compared with another copy, unresolved V genes explain less than half of these, and the others have no known cause. For V, J and clone size, that table is used; D and trimming come from the DNA. A total of about 68,000 clones appear in this sample, over 70% of them only once. About 12% of the sample goes to the ten largest clones.

The chain uses TRBV6-5 and TRBJ2-1; matching of 5 bases hints at TRBD2 as the D gene. The specimen sequenced was peripheral blood. The TCR sequence derives from a human donor in a cohort sampled during active COVID-19. The CDR3 has the sequence CASSTSLVHEQFF. The DNA is TGTGCCAGCAGTACTAGTTTAGTACATGAGCAGTTCTTC.